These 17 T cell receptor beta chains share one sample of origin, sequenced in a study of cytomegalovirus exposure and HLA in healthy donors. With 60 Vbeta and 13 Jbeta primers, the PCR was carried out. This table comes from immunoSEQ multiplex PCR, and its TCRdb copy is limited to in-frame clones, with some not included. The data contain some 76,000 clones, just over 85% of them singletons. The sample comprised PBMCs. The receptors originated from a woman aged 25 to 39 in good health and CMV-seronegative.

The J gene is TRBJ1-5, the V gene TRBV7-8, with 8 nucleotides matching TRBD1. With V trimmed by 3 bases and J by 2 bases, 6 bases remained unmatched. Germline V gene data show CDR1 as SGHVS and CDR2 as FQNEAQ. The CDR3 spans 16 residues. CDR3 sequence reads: CASSLGRGLGNQPQHF. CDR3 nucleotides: TGTGCCAGCAGCTTGGGCAGGGGGCTGGGCAATCAGCCCCAGCATTTT.

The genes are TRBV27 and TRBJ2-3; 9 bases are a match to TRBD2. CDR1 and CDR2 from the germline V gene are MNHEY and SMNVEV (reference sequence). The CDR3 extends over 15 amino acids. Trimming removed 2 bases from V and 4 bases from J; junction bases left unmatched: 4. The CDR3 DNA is TGTGCCAGCAGTTTACTAGGCGGGAGGGCAGATACGCAGTATTTT. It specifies CASSLLGGRADTQYF.

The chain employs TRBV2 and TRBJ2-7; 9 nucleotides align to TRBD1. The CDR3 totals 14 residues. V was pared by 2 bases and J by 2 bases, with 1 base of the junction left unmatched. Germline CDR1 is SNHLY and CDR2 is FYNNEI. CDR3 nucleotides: TGTGCCAGCAGTGAAACAGGGGGCCCCTACGAGCAGTACTTC. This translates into CASSETGGPYEQYF.

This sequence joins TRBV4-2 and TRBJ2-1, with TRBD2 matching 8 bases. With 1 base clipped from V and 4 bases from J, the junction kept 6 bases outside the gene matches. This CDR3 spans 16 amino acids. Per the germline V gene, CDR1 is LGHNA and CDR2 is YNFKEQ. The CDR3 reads CASSQATSGDYNEQFF. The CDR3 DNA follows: TGTGCCAGCAGCCAAGCCACTAGCGGTGATTACAATGAGCAGTTCTTC.

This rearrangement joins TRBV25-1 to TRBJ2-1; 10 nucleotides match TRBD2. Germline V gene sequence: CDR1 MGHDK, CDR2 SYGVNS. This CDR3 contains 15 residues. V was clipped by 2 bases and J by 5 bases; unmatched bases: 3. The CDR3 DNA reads TGTGCCAGCAGTGAACTAGCGGGAGAGAACAATGAGCAGTTCTTC. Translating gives CASSELAGENNEQFF.

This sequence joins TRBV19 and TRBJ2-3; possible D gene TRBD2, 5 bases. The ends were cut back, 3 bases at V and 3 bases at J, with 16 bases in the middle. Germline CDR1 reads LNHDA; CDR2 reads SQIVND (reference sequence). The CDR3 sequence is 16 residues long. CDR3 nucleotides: TGTGCCAGTAGTATTGAGGGAGTGAGTGGTACAGATACGCAGTATTTT. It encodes CASSIEGVSGTDTQYF.

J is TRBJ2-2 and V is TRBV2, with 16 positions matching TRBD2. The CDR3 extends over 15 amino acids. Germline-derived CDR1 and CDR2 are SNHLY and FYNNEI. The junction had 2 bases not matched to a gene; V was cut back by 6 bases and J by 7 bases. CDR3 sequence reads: CASRGLAGGFGELFF. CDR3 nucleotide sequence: TGTGCCAGCAGGGGACTAGCGGGAGGGTTCGGGGAGCTGTTTTTT.

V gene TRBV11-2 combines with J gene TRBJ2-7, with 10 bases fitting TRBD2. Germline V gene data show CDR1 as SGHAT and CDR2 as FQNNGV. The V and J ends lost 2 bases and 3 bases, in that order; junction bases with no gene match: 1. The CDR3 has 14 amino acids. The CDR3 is CASSLQREGYEQYF. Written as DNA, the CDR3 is TGTGCCAGCAGCTTACAGCGGGAGGGCTACGAGCAGTACTTC.

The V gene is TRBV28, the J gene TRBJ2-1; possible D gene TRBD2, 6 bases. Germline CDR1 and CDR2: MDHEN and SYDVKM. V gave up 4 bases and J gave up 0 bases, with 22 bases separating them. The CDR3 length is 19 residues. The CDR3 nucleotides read TGTGCCAGCAGTTCTTCTACTTCCCCGGGACTTGGCTCCTACAATGAGCAGTTCTTC. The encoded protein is CASSSSTSPGLGSYNEQFF.

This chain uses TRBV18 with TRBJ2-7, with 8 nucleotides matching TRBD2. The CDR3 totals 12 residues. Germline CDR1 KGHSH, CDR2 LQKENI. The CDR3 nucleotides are TGTGCCAGCTCACAGTGGGGGCTAGCGGGTAAAGTC. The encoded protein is CASSQWGLAGKV.

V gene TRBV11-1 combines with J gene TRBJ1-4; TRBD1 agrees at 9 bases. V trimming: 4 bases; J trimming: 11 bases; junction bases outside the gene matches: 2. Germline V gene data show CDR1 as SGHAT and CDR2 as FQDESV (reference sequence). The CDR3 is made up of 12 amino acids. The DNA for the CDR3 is TGTGCCAGCAGCTACGACAGGGGGAAACTGTTTTTT. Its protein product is CASSYDRGKLFF.

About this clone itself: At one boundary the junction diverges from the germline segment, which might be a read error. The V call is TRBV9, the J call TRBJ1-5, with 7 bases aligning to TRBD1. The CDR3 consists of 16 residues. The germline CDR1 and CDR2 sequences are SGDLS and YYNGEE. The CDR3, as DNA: TGTGCCAGCAGCGTAGATGCAGGGGGTAGCCATCAGCCCCAGCATTTT. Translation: CASSVDAGGSHQPQHF.

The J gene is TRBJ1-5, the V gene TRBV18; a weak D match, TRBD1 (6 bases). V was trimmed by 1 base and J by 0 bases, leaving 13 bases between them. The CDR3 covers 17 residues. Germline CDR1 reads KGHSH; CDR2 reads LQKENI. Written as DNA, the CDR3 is TGTGCCAGCTCACCACAAAATGACAGGTATAGCAATCAGCCCCAGCATTTT. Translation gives CASSPQNDRYSNQPQHF.

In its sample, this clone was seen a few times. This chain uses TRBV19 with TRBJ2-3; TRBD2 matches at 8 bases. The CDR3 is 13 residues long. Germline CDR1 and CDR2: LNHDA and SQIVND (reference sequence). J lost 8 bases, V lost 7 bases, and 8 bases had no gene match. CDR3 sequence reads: CASIVGRDRTQYF. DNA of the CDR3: TGTGCCAGTATTGTCGGGAGGGACCGTACGCAGTATTTT.

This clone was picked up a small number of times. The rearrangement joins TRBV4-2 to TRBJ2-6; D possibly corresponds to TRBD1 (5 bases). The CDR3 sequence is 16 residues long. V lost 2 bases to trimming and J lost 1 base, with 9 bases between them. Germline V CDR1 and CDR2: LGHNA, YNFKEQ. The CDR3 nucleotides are TGTGCCAGCAGCCAATCGCAGGGATCTGGGGCCAACGTCCTGACTTTC. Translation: CASSQSQGSGANVLTF.

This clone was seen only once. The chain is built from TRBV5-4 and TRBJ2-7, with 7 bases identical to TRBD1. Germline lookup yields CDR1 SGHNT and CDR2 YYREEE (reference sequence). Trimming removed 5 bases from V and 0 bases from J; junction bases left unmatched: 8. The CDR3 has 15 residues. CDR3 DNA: TGTGCCAGCAGAGAGGGACAGCTTAACTCCTACGAGCAGTACTTC. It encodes CASREGQLNSYEQYF.

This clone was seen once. In nucleotides, the CDR3 is TGTGCCAGCTCACCACGACAAAACAATGAGCAGTTCTTC. Translation: CASSPRQNNEQFF. The chain is built from TRBV18 and TRBJ2-1; D is undetermined. Trimming stripped 1 base from V and 5 bases from J, with 6 bases between. The CDR3 runs 13 residues. Germline CDR1 reads KGHSH; CDR2 reads LQKENI. The entire variable domain, with the rest obtained from reference TRBV18 and TRBJ2-1, is as follows: NAGVMQNPRHLVRRRGQEARLRCSPMKGHSHVYWYRQLPEEGLKFMVYLQKENIIDESGMPKERFSAEFPKEGPSILRIQQVVRGDSAAYFCASSPRQNNEQFFGPGTRLTVL.